The rows below give T cell receptor beta chains drawn from one sample of a study of cytomegalovirus exposure and HLA in healthy donors. Produced via immunoSEQ multiplex PCR; TCRdb's table is partial and in-frame only. This sample has roughly 130,000 clones, with less than 90% found just once. The sample consisted of PBMCs. These receptors were collected from a young man in good health and CMV-seronegative. CDR3s include the opening cysteine and the closing phenylalanine or tryptophan. D genes are given only for firm matches. The size entry is marked missing in some rows and otherwise reads once, few, many or a size class.

TGTGCCAGCAGCTTGCGACAGGGCGATGAGCAGTTCTTC,CASSLRQGDEQFF,TRBD1,13,TRBV11-3,.,TRBJ2-1
TGTGCCAGCAGTGATACGACTAGCGTAGATGAGCAGTTCTTC,CASSDTTSVDEQFF,TRBD2,14,TRBV6-1,.,TRBJ2-1
TGTGCCAGTAGTATTTTAAATGGAGAAAGAAACTATGGCTACACCTTC,CASSILNGERNYGYTF,.,16,TRBV19,.,TRBJ1-2
TGTGCCAGCAGTTTGTCAGGGATCGGCAATGAGCAGTTCTTC,CASSLSGIGNEQFF,.,14,TRBV27,once,TRBJ2-1
TGTGCCAGCAGTTACTCGGGGGGACAGGGAAATCAGCCCCAGCATTTT,CASSYSGGQGNQPQHF,TRBD1,16,TRBV6-6,.,TRBJ1-5
TGTGCCAGTAGTCTTCACCCGGGACAGGGTAGTCGTGTTAGGAAGATCGGGGAGCTGTTTTTT,CASSLHPGQGSRVRKIGELFF,TRBD1,21,TRBV19,.,TRBJ2-2
TGTGCCAGCAGCTTGTGGCAGGGAGGAGGCAATCAGCCCCAGCATTTT,CASSLWQGGGNQPQHF,.,16,TRBV5-8,.,TRBJ1-5
TGCAGCGTAGGGCTCAGCGGGAGGTCAGATACGCAGTATTTT,CSVGLSGRSDTQYF,TRBD2,14,TRBV29-1,.,TRBJ2-3
TGTGCCAGCAGCTTGTTTGGTGGCACGACCTACGAGCAGTACTTC,CASSLFGGTTYEQYF,.,15,TRBV5-6,once,TRBJ2-7
TGTGCCAGCAGTTGGGCGACAGGGTTATCATTCACTGAAGCTTTCTTT,CASSWATGLSFTEAFF,TRBD1,16,TRBV27,.,TRBJ1-1
TGTGCCAGCAGCTCAGGCGTTTCGAGACTAGAGTACGAGCAGTACTTC,CASSSGVSRLEYEQYF,.,16,TRBV7-2,few,TRBJ2-7
TGTGCCAGTAGTACGCCCTCGGGACAGGCGGGGAACACTGAAGCTTTCTTT,CASSTPSGQAGNTEAFF,TRBD1,17,TRBV19,.,TRBJ1-1
TGCGCCAGCAGTGGGAGGTCTCTAGCGGACCCCGTGGTAGGGACCGGGGAGCTGTTTTTT,CASSGRSLADPVVGTGELFF,TRBD2,20,TRBV10-2,.,TRBJ2-2
TGTGCCAGCAGTGCCGGGACAGGGATCTTCTATGGCTACACCTTC,CASSAGTGIFYGYTF,TRBD1,15,TRBV2,.,TRBJ1-2
TGTGCCAGCAGTTCGGGACAGGGGAGACCCGGGGAGCTGTTTTTT,CASSSGQGRPGELFF,TRBD1,15,TRBV28,.,TRBJ2-2
TGTGCCAGCAGTTACCCCGGGACAGGGAATAACGAGCAGTACTTC,CASSYPGTGNNEQYF,TRBD1,15,TRBV6-5,.,TRBJ2-7
TGTGCCAGCTCACCTAGCGGAATCACAGATACGCAGTATTTT,CASSPSGITDTQYF,.,14,TRBV18,.,TRBJ2-3
TGTGCCAGCAGTGTCCCAGGGGCCGGCAATGAGCAGTTCTTC,CASSVPGAGNEQFF,.,14,TRBV2,.,TRBJ2-1
TGTGCCAGCAGCGGGACTAGCGGAAGCTACGAGCAGTACTTC,CASSGTSGSYEQYF,TRBD2,14,TRBV28,.,TRBJ2-7
TGTGCCAGCAGTACTCGCGCCCCAGGGGCCTTTAATGAAAAACTGTTTTTT,CASSTRAPGAFNEKLFF,.,17,TRBV27,.,TRBJ1-4
TGTGCCAGCAGCCGACTAGCGGGGGGCTACGAGCAGTACTTC,CASSRLAGGYEQYF,TRBD2,14,TRBV5-8,.,TRBJ2-7
TGTGCCAGCAGCCCAGACAGGGGGCGAGACCCGTCACCCCTCCACTTT,CASSPDRGRDPSPLHF,TRBD1,16,TRBV5-6,.,TRBJ1-6
TGTGCCAGCAGTTTTACAGAATCCTACGAGCAGTACTTC,CASSFTESYEQYF,.,13,TRBV27,.,TRBJ2-7
TGTGCCTGGAGTCCCCGCGGGACAGGGATAAATGAGCAGTTCTTC,CAWSPRGTGINEQFF,TRBD1,15,TRBV30,.,TRBJ2-1
TGCAGCGTTAGGGGGCTAACCGCTGGAAACACCATATATTTT,CSVRGLTAGNTIYF,TRBD1,14,TRBV29-1,.,TRBJ1-3
TGTGCCTCCGAATTCGACAGGAACACCGGGGAGCTGTTTTTT,CASEFDRNTGELFF,.,14,TRBV30,.,TRBJ2-2
TGTGCCAGCAGTACCCTCAGGGGGCTTGTCACTGAAGCTTTCTTT,CASSTLRGLVTEAFF,TRBD1,15,TRBV6-5,.,TRBJ1-1
TGTGCCAGCAGCTTGACAGGGGGCTCGACCAAAAACATTCAGTACTTC,CASSLTGGSTKNIQYF,TRBD1,16,TRBV5-4,.,TRBJ2-4
TGTGCCAGTAGTATATATCGGGGTCCAACCGGGGAGCTGTTTTTT,CASSIYRGPTGELFF,.,15,TRBV19,few,TRBJ2-2
TGTGCCAGCAGCCCGGGACAGGGGTACGAGCAGTACTTC,CASSPGQGYEQYF,TRBD1,13,TRBV7-7,.,TRBJ2-7
TGTGCCAGCAGCCCCCACGCGGGAGGGACGTACTTC,CASSPHAGGTYF,TRBD2,12,TRBV7-9,few,TRBJ2-5
TGTGCCAGCACCCCACAGGGGGCGGGAAAAGCTGAAGCTTTCTTT,CASTPQGAGKAEAFF,TRBD1,15,TRBV28,once,TRBJ1-1
TGTGCCAGCAGTTGGGACAGTAGCTCCTACGAGCAGTACTTC,CASSWDSSSYEQYF,TRBD1,14,TRBV6-1,.,TRBJ2-7
TGTGCCAGCATCCTACCCATCGGGGCAGGGGCAGATACGCAGTATTTT,CASILPIGAGADTQYF,.,16,TRBV7-9,.,TRBJ2-3
TGTGCCAGCAGCAAGGGGGCAGATACGCAGTATTTT,CASSKGADTQYF,.,12,TRBV9,once,TRBJ2-3
TGCGCCAGCAGCTGGGGGACTAGCGGGAGGGCAGGCAACGAGCAGTACTTC,CASSWGTSGRAGNEQYF,TRBD2,17,TRBV5-1,.,TRBJ2-7
TGTGCCAGCAGGGCGGCAGGGGGGCATCAGGAGCAGTTCTTC,CASRAAGGHQEQFF,.,14,TRBV9,once,TRBJ2-1